The rows below give T cell receptor beta chains drawn from one sample of a study of T cells after yellow fever vaccination. TCRdb passed the 5' RACE reads through MiXCR, listing each CDR3 protein once. The table records hundreds of thousands of distinct CDR3 sequences, roughly 8.4% of them present only once. Here the sequenced sample was PBMCs, taken around 45 days after the first yellow fever vaccination. The receptors here all came from a man between 18 and 35 years old who received the YFV17D yellow fever vaccine. CDR3s include the opening cysteine and the closing phenylalanine or tryptophan. A D gene is named only where the DNA matches it firmly. Clone size appears in some rows only: once, few, many, or a class for an expanded clone.

>TRBV5-1|-|TRBJ2-7|-
TGCGCCAGCAGCTTGCAAGGGGGTGGGGAGCAGTACTTC
CASSLQGGGEQYF
>TRBV6-1|few|TRBJ2-2|-
TGTGCCGTCAGGATGGGGGAGAACACCGGGGAGCTGTTTTTT
CAVRMGENTGELFF
>TRBV9|few|TRBJ2-5|-
TGTGCCAGCAGCGTAGCCACACAAGAGACCCAGTACTTC
CASSVATQETQYF
>TRBV2|many|TRBJ2-3|-
TGTGCCAGCAGTTTTGCGGGGCGCACAGATACGCAGTATTTT
CASSFAGRTDTQYF
>TRBV4-1|few|TRBJ1-2|-
TGCGCCAGCAGCCAATATAACGGCTACACCTTC
CASSQYNGYTF
>TRBV7-2|-|TRBJ2-1|TRBD1
TGTGCCAGCAGCGGGGACAGGGGGTCCTACAATGAGCAGTTCTTC
CASSGDRGSYNEQFF
>TRBV14|few|TRBJ2-2|TRBD1
TGTGCCAGCAGCCAGAGGGGGACAGTTCCCGGGGAGCTGTTTTTT
CASSQRGTVPGELFF
>TRBV4-1|-|TRBJ2-2|TRBD2
TGCGCCAGCAGCCAAGGACTAGCGGACCCCCGCGGGGAGCTGTTTTTT
CASSQGLADPRGELFF
>TRBV10-3|-|TRBJ2-6|TRBD1
TGTGCCATCAGCCCGGGACAGGGGGTGGCAGGGGCCAACGTCCTGACTTTC
CAISPGQGVAGANVLTF
>TRBV4-1|few|TRBJ2-5|TRBD1
TGCGCCAGCAGCCAAGGGGCAGGGGGCTTCGGAGAGACCCAGTACTTC
CASSQGAGGFGETQYF
>TRBV6-1|many|TRBJ2-3|TRBD1
TGTGCCAGCAGACTGGTATGGACAGGGGGGTCAGATACGCAGTATTTT
CASRLVWTGGSDTQYF
>TRBV4-2|-|TRBJ1-2|-
TGTGCCAGCAGCCAAGACGTATCCACAGGACGGAGGGGCTACACCTTC
CASSQDVSTGRRGYTF
>TRBV12-3/TRBV12-4|many|TRBJ2-1|-
TGTGCCAGCACTCGGAGGACTTCCCGGTATGAGCAGTTCTTC
CASTRRTSRYEQFF
>TRBV5-1|many|TRBJ1-2|-
TGCGCCAGCAGCACGGACGGAAGCAACTATGGCTACACCTTC
CASSTDGSNYGYTF
>TRBV27|-|TRBJ1-2|TRBD1
TGTGCCAGCAGTTTATGGTCCCCAACAGGGGAATTGGGCTACACCTTC
CASSLWSPTGELGYTF
>TRBV19|-|TRBJ1-4|-
TGTGCCAGTAGTTCCCGGGACGGAAATGAAAAACTGTTTTTT
CASSSRDGNEKLFF
>TRBV20-1|few|TRBJ1-2|-
TGCAGTGCTATGGCCAGCAGTTCTAACTATGGCTACACCTTC
CSAMASSSNYGYTF
>TRBV6-2/TRBV6-3|-|TRBJ2-4|-
TGTGCCAGCAGATTAAAGACAGAGCCGATAGCCAAAAACATTCAGTACTTC
CASRLKTEPIAKNIQYF
>TRBV19|few|TRBJ2-2|-
TGTGCCAGTAGTATTTCACTAGCTTTAACCGGGGAGCTGTTTTTT
CASSISLALTGELFF
>TRBV12-3/TRBV12-4|few|TRBJ1-5|-
TGTGCCAGCAGTTTGGCAGGCAAGAGCAATCAGCCCCAGCATTTT
CASSLAGKSNQPQHF
>TRBV5-6|-|TRBJ2-2|TRBD1
TGTGCCAGCAGACGTGACAGGGGTATCGACACCGGGGAGCTGTTTTTT
CASRRDRGIDTGELFF
>TRBV20-1|few|TRBJ1-1|TRBD1
TGCAGTGCTAGGGGGGCGGGACAGTCCAACACTGAAGCTTTCTTT
CSARGAGQSNTEAFF
>TRBV24-1|-|TRBJ2-1|TRBD2
TGTGCCACCAGTGATCGGGGGGATTTAAGGGAGCAGTTCTTC
CATSDRGDLREQFF
>TRBV4-1|few|TRBJ1-2|TRBD1
TGCGCCAGCAGCTACGGACAGGGAGGATTCTTCGGCTATGGCTACACCTTC
CASSYGQGGFFGYGYTF
>TRBV6-5|-|TRBJ2-3|-
TGTGCCAGCAGTTACTCGTATAGGGGAGATACGCAGTATTTT
CASSYSYRGDTQYF
>TRBV5-1|-|TRBJ2-4|-
TGCGCCAGCAGCTTGGGGCAGGGGCAAATTCAGTACTTC
CASSLGQGQIQYF
>TRBV7-2|many|TRBJ2-7|-
TGTGCCAGCAGCCCTCCGAGGGCGGGCGAGCAGTACTTC
CASSPPRAGEQYF
>TRBV20-1|-|TRBJ2-1|-
TGCAGTGCTAGGAACTCCATGCCCGGGGATGAGCAGTTCTTC
CSARNSMPGDEQFF
>TRBV7-3|few|TRBJ2-5|-
TGTGCCAGCAGCCCAACTTCTCAAGAGACCCAGTACTTC
CASSPTSQETQYF
>TRBV20-1|-|TRBJ2-2|-
TGCAGTGCTAGAGCTGGAGCCGGGGAGCTGTTTTTT
CSARAGAGELFF
>TRBV19|-|TRBJ1-4|TRBD1
TGTGCCAGTAGTACCGGGACAGTTATTAATGAAAAACTGTTTTTT
CASSTGTVINEKLFF
>TRBV15|few|TRBJ2-3|TRBD2
TGTGCCACCAGCAGAGATGGCAGCGGGGGGACAGATACGCAGTATTTT
CATSRDGSGGTDTQYF